This note documents a single T cell receptor (beta chain) sequence. The antigen it binds to is not known. Per-base qualities were not stored, and no clone one base away is much larger. The immunoSEQ Assay was used to sequence TCRbeta CDR3 regions. After extraction, genomic DNA underwent amplification by bias-controlled multiplex PCR, followed by high-throughput sequencing. In the authors' own workflow: To quantify the absolute abundance of each unique TCRbeta CDR3 region, sequences were collapsed and filtered. T cell fraction was estimated by normalizing TCRbeta template counts to usable DNA, with usable DNA measured through amplification of reference genes found in all nucleated cells. Repertoire TCRs were annotated as SARS-CoV-2-specific when V gene, CDR3 amino acid sequence and J gene were exactly matched to a known reactive TCR set. MIRA supplied the reference SARS-CoV-2 TCR set, which was filtered for enrichment in COVID-19-positive ImmuneCODE repertoires so that public or cross-reactive TCRs were removed. Based on the MIRA antigens, annotated TCRs were further analysed at the level of specific ORF or position within ORF. Breadth was defined as annotated unique rearrangements over total unique productive rearrangements; depth was the summed frequency of those rearrangements. Two-sided Wilcoxon rank-sum tests were used to compare TCR breadth between groups. TCRdb provides this immuneACCESS table in a form limited to in-frame rearrangements. Some clones are lacking; in checked studies, under half of them reflect an unresolved V gene, and why the rest are absent is not known. That table supplies the V and J calls and clone size; D and trimming were determined from the DNA. A total of fewer than 800,000 clones appear in this sample, about 89% of them only once. The top ten constitute over 1.3% of the sample.

The data belong to a study of Ad26.COV2.S vaccination and SARS-CoV-2 variants (dated by TCRdb to the early 2020s). At the level of the whole study: Donors in the vaccine arm were drawn from COV1001, a phase I-IIa trial of Ad26.COV2.S in healthy adults that was multicentre, randomized, double-blind and placebo-controlled. Ad26.COV2.S was administered intramuscularly at 5 x 10^10 or 1 x 10^11 viral particles, either as a single shot or as two shots given 56 days apart. Sequencing of the TCRbeta repertoire served to evaluate the specificity and breadth of SARS-CoV-2-reactive T cell receptors following Ad26.COV2.S vaccination. A total of around 32 samples were included in the TCR-sequenced set, comprising around 19 Ad26.COV2.S vaccine recipients, 5 placebo recipients and 8 SARS-CoV-2 convalescent individuals. Trial participants were randomized into five groups of five, in which low-dose or high-dose Ad26.COV2.S was given once or twice, or placebo was given on both occasions. Throughout the experiments and outcome assessment, investigators stayed blinded to trial group allocation.

Overall results and qualifications from the work: Substantial breadth of spike-specific CD8+ and CD4+ T cell responses was reported after vaccination. Higher spike-specific TCR breadth was observed in Ad26.COV2.S recipients than in placebo recipients (P = 0.0014). The study was not powered for comparison of responses between vaccine doses or regimens. It was noted by the authors that total T cell responses may have been underestimated by the TCR breadth and depth analyses. Vaccine and placebo recipients had similar non-spike TCR breadth, a finding consistent with the vaccine containing only spike.

A distance of 7 bases separates the germline ends of V and J, which lose 2 bases and 5 bases respectively. From its cysteine to its phenylalanine, the CDR3 spans 13 amino acids. CDR3 DNA only is kept here, 39 bases in frame from base 1. The treatment or condition label for this specimen denotes: roughly 19 received Ad26.COV2.S at low or high dose, single or two shots; about 5 received placebo; per-sample allocation not given. Repertoires of vaccine and placebo recipients were sequenced from samples taken on day 63 after the first injection. Cohort 1b enrolled 25 or so adults aged 18-55 years at a single site in Boston, USA, between 29 July and 7 August 2020. Ad26.COV2.S was a replication-incompetent adenovirus type 26 vector expressing a prefusion-stabilized SARS-CoV-2 spike protein from the original Wuhan strain.

The chain was built from TRBV12-3 or TRBV12-4 and TRBJ2-1, with an unclear D gene assignment. The TCR was taken from a person aged 18-65 years who received the Ad26.COV2.S COVID-19 vaccine or a placebo. The sequenced sample was peripheral blood, obtained in a trial of Ad26.COV2.S vaccine versus placebo. The base sequence is TGTGCCAGCAGTTTAAGACAAGACAATGAGCAGTTCTTC. This encodes CASSLRQDNEQFF.